This T cell receptor (beta chain) was sequenced during a study of memory CD4+ T cells and cytomegalovirus serostatus. General observations from the study: Suggested: most of the CMV-linked TCR signature lies in CD4+ memory cells. Median bootstrapped AUC for CMV status was just under 0.97 originally, less than 0.92 US-trained. About 40% of the roughly 160 known CMV-associated TCRbeta sequences appeared in CD4+ memory.

The data were produced by immunoSEQ multiplex PCR, yet TCRdb's version contains in-frame clones alone and is incomplete. The sample has about 57,000 clones, more than 60% seen once. As to this clone: Its antigen is undetermined.

Trimming left V 0 bases short and J 4 bases short, with 0 bases between. Germline V gives CDR1 SGHAT, CDR2 FQNNGV. This CDR3 has 11 residues. The sort gate was single viable CD3+CD4+CD8-CD45RO+ cells for memory CD4+ T cells. The rearrangement links TRBV11-2 to TRBJ2-5; D ambiguous. The source material was memory CD4+ T cells from blood. The receptor was isolated from an adult in good health and CMV-seronegative. In DNA form, the CDR3 reads TGTGCCAGCAGCTTAGAAGAGACCCAGTACTTC. It specifies CASSLEETQYF.